The 22 T cell receptor beta chains in this list originate from one sample, sequenced in a study of CD8 T cells in Susac syndrome. An amount of RNA that ranged from roughly 0.45 to 1 ug was reverse transcribed with random hexamers. TCRdb reanalysed the immunoSEQ multiplex PCR reads using MiXCR and keeps one entry per CDR3 protein. The sample holds 350,000 to 550,000 distinct CDR3 sequences, around 85% seen once. Material for sequencing was CD8+ T cells from PBMCs. The receptors were gathered from a human donor with multiple sclerosis.

The chain links TRBV7-9 to TRBJ2-7; perhaps D is TRBD1 or TRBD2 (5 bases each). CDR1 and CDR2 (germline): SEHNR, FQNEAQ (reference sequence). The CDR3 length is 14 residues. With 4 bases removed from V and 5 bases from J, the gap between germline ends came to 15 bases. For the CDR3, the DNA is TGTGCCAGCAGCTCCGGCCGGGGCACTGACGAGCAGTACTTC. It codes for CASSSGRGTDEQYF.

The chain has TRBV30 and TRBJ2-3; D is unresolved. The germline V and J ends were trimmed by 1 base and 2 bases, with 16 bases remaining between them. CDR1 is GTSNPN, CDR2 SVGIG, per germline (reference sequence). This CDR3 region has 16 residues. The chain's CDR3 is CAWSGMGPKITDTQYF. DNA for the CDR3: TGTGCCTGGAGTGGAATGGGTCCGAAAATCACAGATACGCAGTATTTT.

The rearrangement joins TRBV6-5 to TRBJ1-6; 7 bases align to TRBD1. Looked up from germline, CDR1 is MNHEY and CDR2 is SVGAGI. There are 16 residues in the CDR3. Losses at the gene ends were 0 bases for V and 3 bases for J; bases not matched to a gene: 2. The CDR3 is CASSYSPGGYNSPLHF. CDR3 sequence (DNA): TGTGCCAGCAGTTACTCGCCAGGGGGCTATAATTCACCCCTCCACTTT.

The chain combines TRBV27 with TRBJ2-7; possible D gene TRBD1, 5 bases. Trimming cost V 4 bases and J 6 bases, with 13 bases left between them. The CDR3 is 13 amino acids. Germline V gene lookup returns CDR1 MNHEY and CDR2 SMNVEV (reference sequence). CDR3 nucleotides: TGTGCCAGCAGTTCCTTCTCAGGGTTCGAGCAGTACTTC. As protein: CASSSFSGFEQYF.

The chain joins TRBV11-2 to TRBJ1-5; 7 nucleotides agree with TRBD1. Trimming removed 4 bases from V and 4 bases from J; junction bases left unmatched: 4. Germline CDR1 reads SGHAT; CDR2 reads FQNNGV. The CDR3 runs to 14 residues. CDR3 sequence: CASSWDSSNQPQHF. CDR3 bases: TGTGCCAGCAGCTGGGACAGCTCAAATCAGCCCCAGCATTTT.

The V call is TRBV12-3 or TRBV12-4, the J call TRBJ2-3; 10 bases match TRBD1. The CDR3 is made up of 15 amino acids. V dropped 6 bases and J dropped 6; count of bases not matched to a gene: 9. The CDR3 sequence: CASRPSGQGKDTQYF. As DNA, the CDR3 is TGTGCCAGCAGGCCCTCGGGACAGGGGAAGGATACGCAGTATTTT.

The sample holds one count of this clonotype. The chain combines TRBV4-2 with TRBJ2-2; D is unresolved. CDR1 is LGHNA and CDR2 is YNFKEQ in the germline V gene. V lost 7 bases and J lost 1, with 16 bases in between. This CDR3 region has 16 residues. The CDR3: CASTHMSSENTGELFF. CDR3 bases: TGTGCCAGCACCCACATGAGTTCCGAGAACACCGGGGAGCTGTTTTTT.

The V gene is TRBV20-1, the J gene TRBJ2-7, with a possible D match to TRBD1 (6 bases). Germline V lookup: CDR1 DFQATT, CDR2 SNEGSKA (reference sequence). Trimming took 5 bases from V and 1 from J, leaving 12 bases between them. The CDR3 contains 13 residues. The CDR3 DNA reads as TGCAGTGCTCGGGTGACAGGTTCCTACGAGCAGTACTTC. It codes for CSARVTGSYEQYF.

The CDR3 DNA is TGTGCCAGCAGCTTGAGGCTAAATGAAAAACTGTTTTTT. Translated, it gives CASSLRLNEKLFF. This chain links TRBV5-5 with TRBJ1-4; the D is unclear. V lost 1 base and J 5 bases, leaving 6 bases between the germline ends. Germline V lookup: CDR1 SGHKS, CDR2 YYEKEE (reference sequence). The CDR3 covers 13 residues.

V and J are TRBV7-9 and TRBJ2-3; weak D call: TRBD2 (5 bases). The V gene lost 7 bases and the J gene lost 6 bases, with 14 bases spanning the gap. The V gene's germline CDR1 is SEHNR and CDR2 FQNEAQ (reference sequence). The CDR3 has 13 residues. The chain's CDR3 is CASTDLPQDTQYF. In nucleotides, the CDR3 is TGTGCCAGCACGGACTTACCTCAGGATACGCAGTATTTT.

The chain is built from TRBV6-2 or TRBV6-3 and TRBJ1-5, with 7 bases that match TRBD1. V gave up 5 bases and J gave up 5 bases; unmatched junction bases: 6. Germline V gene lookup returns CDR1 MNHEY and CDR2 SVGEGT. The CDR3 covers 14 residues. Written as DNA, the CDR3 is TGTGCCAGCAGTGCTGACAGGGTGGATCAGCCCCAGCATTTT. Protein product: CASSADRVDQPQHF.

The chain is built from TRBV20-1 and TRBJ1-1; no reliable D call. Germline V CDR1 and CDR2: DFQATT, SNEGSKA (reference sequence). The CDR3 spans 14 residues. Trimming stripped 1 base from V and 4 bases from J, with 13 bases between. Here the CDR3 DNA reads TGCAGTGCTAGAGTCCCGGTCCGGGTCACTGAAGCTTTCTTT. It translates to CSARVPVRVTEAFF.

The chain joins TRBV6-2 or TRBV6-3 to TRBJ2-7, with 8 positions matching TRBD2. From germline, CDR1 is MNHEY and CDR2 SVGEGT. V trimming: 3 bases; J trimming: 0 bases; junction bases outside the gene matches: 4. The CDR3 sequence is 15 residues long. Here the CDR3 reads CASSYAGGSSYEQYF. The DNA for the CDR3 is TGTGCCAGCAGTTATGCGGGGGGATCCTCCTACGAGCAGTACTTC.

The chain has TRBV7-6 and TRBJ2-3; 7 bases fit TRBD2. This CDR3 region has 16 residues. V lost 5 bases to trimming and J lost 4 bases; unmatched junction nucleotides: 12. The germline V gene encodes CDR1 SGHVS and CDR2 FNYEAQ. CDR3 residues: CASSPISGTASDTQYF. In DNA, the CDR3 is TGTGCCAGCAGCCCGATAAGCGGGACGGCTTCAGATACGCAGTATTTT. Looking up the rest from reference TRBV7-6 and TRBJ2-3 gives the full variable domain: GAGVSQSPRYKVTKRGQDVALRCDPISGHVSLYWYRQALGQGPEFLTYFNYEAQQDKSGLPNDRFSAERPEGSISTLTIQRTEQRDSAMYRCASSPISGTASDTQYFGPGTRLTVL.

The chain couples TRBV11-2 to TRBJ2-2; D gene uncertain. The CDR3 spans 16 residues. Germline V gene lookup returns CDR1 SGHAT and CDR2 FQNNGV. V was pared by 5 bases and J by 0 bases, with 13 bases between. The DNA of the CDR3 is TGTGCCAGCAGCAATCTCGCACCCGCGAACACCGGGGAGCTGTTTTTT. Translation: CASSNLAPANTGELFF.

J is TRBJ2-7 and V is TRBV7-8; D call uncertain. CDR1 and CDR2 from the germline V gene are SGHVS and FQNEAQ. CDR3 length equals 15 residues. V was clipped by 1 base and J by 3 bases, with 13 bases between them. CDR3 protein: CASSLGTGPLYEQYF. Here the CDR3 DNA reads TGTGCCAGCAGCTTAGGAACTGGGCCCCTCTACGAGCAGTACTTC.

The rearrangement links TRBV6-1 to TRBJ1-1, with TRBD1 as a possible D gene (6 bases). The germline CDR1 and CDR2 sequences are MNHNS and SASEGT. Trimming stripped 3 bases from V and 4 bases from J, with 12 bases between. The CDR3 length is 14 residues. CDR3 protein: CASSDGGLGTEAFF. The CDR3 DNA is TGTGCCAGCAGTGATGGGGGGCTCGGCACTGAAGCTTTCTTT.

The genes are TRBV3-1 and TRBJ1-5; D perhaps matches TRBD1 (5 bases). The CDR3 sequence is 15 residues long. V was cut by 4 bases and J by 1 base, with 11 bases left in between. CDR1 and CDR2 (germline): LGHDT, YNNKEL (reference sequence). The DNA for the CDR3 is TGTGCCAGCAGCCCCAACCCAGGGAGCAATCAGCCCCAGCATTTT. This translates into CASSPNPGSNQPQHF.

The gene calls are TRBV14 and TRBJ2-3, with TRBD1 matching 10 bases. CDR3 size: 15 residues. Per the germline V gene, CDR1 is SGHDN and CDR2 is FVKESK. The J segment lost 3 bases and the V segment lost 4 bases, leaving 4 bases of the junction unmatched. The CDR3 bases are TGTGCCAGCAGCCTAGGACAGGGGGAAACAGATACGCAGTATTTT. Translated, it gives CASSLGQGETDTQYF.

The gene calls are TRBV10-3 and TRBJ2-3, with TRBD1 matching 8 bases. The germline V gene has CDR1 ENHRY and CDR2 SYGVKD. This CDR3 is 16 amino acids long. J gave up 2 bases and V 6 bases, and 10 bases lay outside the gene matches. The CDR3 sequence: CAIRSGRGRVTDTQYF. CDR3 nucleotide sequence: TGTGCCATCAGATCGGGCAGGGGGCGCGTCACAGATACGCAGTATTTT.

This clonotype has a count of ten or more. This rearrangement joins TRBV6-1 to TRBJ2-3, with D perhaps TRBD2 (6 bases). Germline V gene data show CDR1 as MNHNS and CDR2 as SASEGT. The CDR3 length is 14 residues. V was pared by 6 bases and J by 2 bases, with 12 bases between. CDR3 DNA sequence: TGTGCCAGCAGCCCGGGACTGTCCACAGATACGCAGTATTTT. This encodes CASSPGLSTDTQYF.

This clonotype turned up a few times. The chain recombines TRBV2 with TRBJ2-3; maybe TRBD2 (6 bases). There are 15 residues in the CDR3. V lost 3 bases to trimming and J lost 2 bases, with 12 bases between them. In germline, CDR1 is SNHLY, CDR2 FYNNEI. This CDR3 reads CASSERDRSTDTQYF. The CDR3 DNA reads TGTGCCAGCAGTGAGCGGGACCGTTCCACAGATACGCAGTATTTT.